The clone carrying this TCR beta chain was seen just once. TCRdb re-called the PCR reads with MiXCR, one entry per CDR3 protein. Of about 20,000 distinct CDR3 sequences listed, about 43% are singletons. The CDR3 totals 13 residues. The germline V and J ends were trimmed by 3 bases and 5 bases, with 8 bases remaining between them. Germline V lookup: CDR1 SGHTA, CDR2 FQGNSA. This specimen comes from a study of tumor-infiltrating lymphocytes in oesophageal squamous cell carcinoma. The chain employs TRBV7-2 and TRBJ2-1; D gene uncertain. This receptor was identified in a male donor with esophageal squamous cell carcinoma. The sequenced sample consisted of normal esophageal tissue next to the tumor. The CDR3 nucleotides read TGTGCCAGCAGCTTTAAGCTACACAATGAGCAGTTCTTC. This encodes CASSFKLHNEQFF.